Shown below are 13 T cell receptor beta chains from a single sample sequenced in a study of CD8+ T cells in alopecia areata. It was cDNA, reverse transcribed from extracted RNA, that served as the sequencing template. Clones were read by immunoSEQ multiplex PCR, and TCRdb kept only the in-frame ones, dropping some. The data contain around 190,000 clones, about 56% of them singletons. Sample: CD8+ T cells sorted from blood. These receptors were obtained from a human donor in good health.

J is TRBJ1-1 and V is TRBV6-6; a possible D gene is TRBD1 (5 bases). Germline assignment: CDR1 MNHNY and CDR2 SVGAGI (reference sequence). Trimming took off 6 bases at V and 5 bases at J, with 13 bases between the two ends. The CDR3 loop spans 13 amino acids. CDR3 residues: CASSLSRGTEAFF. The CDR3 DNA is TGTGCCAGCAGCCTATCCCGGGGGACTGAAGCTTTCTTT.

This clone came up a few times. This rearrangement joins TRBV12-5 to TRBJ2-3; no clear D. Per germline, CDR1 LGHNT and CDR2 FRNRAP. With 7 bases removed from V and 4 bases from J, the gap between germline ends came to 15 bases. The CDR3 length is 14 residues. The CDR3 reads CASVPPDGPDTQYF. The CDR3 nucleotides are TGTGCTAGTGTTCCCCCCGACGGGCCAGATACGCAGTATTTT.

The chain couples TRBV2 to TRBJ2-5; 7 bases fit TRBD1. Germline CDR1 SNHLY, CDR2 FYNNEI. The CDR3 totals 13 residues. J lost 2 bases, V lost 4 bases, and 1 base had no gene match. Written as DNA, the CDR3 is TGTGCCAGCAGTGGACAGGGTCAAGAGACCCAGTACTTC. This encodes CASSGQGQETQYF. Based on the CDR3 plus reference TRBV2 and TRBJ2-5, the full variable domain is EPEVTQTPSHQVTQMGQEVILRCVPISNHLYFYWYRQILGQKVEFLVSFYNNEISEKSEIFDDQFSVERPDGSNFTLKIRSTKLEDSAMYFCASSGQGQETQYFGPGTRLLVL.

The chain uses TRBV4-1 and TRBJ2-2, with 16 bases lining up with TRBD2. After removal of 0 bases from V and 7 bases from J, the junction contained 5 bases not matched to a gene. The germline gives CDR1 MGHRA, CDR2 YSYEKL. This CDR3 comprises 18 residues. CDR3 bases: TGCGCCAGCAGCCAAGAGGGACTAGCGGGGGGGCCAATCGGGGAGCTGTTTTTT. This gives the protein CASSQEGLAGGPIGELFF.

A note on this clone: This same CDR3 is encoded by further DNA sequences in the sample. This chain connects TRBV5-1 to TRBJ1-1; D is unclear. There are 11 residues in the CDR3. The germline gives CDR1 SGHRS, CDR2 YFSETQ. The germline V and J ends were trimmed by 0 bases and 7 bases, with 4 bases remaining between them. As DNA, the CDR3 is TGCGCCAGCAGCTTGGCCGGTGAAGCTTTCTTT. As protein: CASSLAGEAFF.

The V call is TRBV5-4, the J call TRBJ1-1; possible D gene TRBD1, 6 bases. The CDR3 sequence is 12 residues long. Germline values: CDR1 SGHNT, CDR2 YYREEE (reference sequence). Trimming took off 2 bases at V and 10 bases at J, with 12 bases between the two ends. CDR3 nucleotides: TGTGCCAGCAGCTTCCCAGGGGAGGGAGCTTTCTTT. This translates into CASSFPGEGAFF.

This sequence joins TRBV7-8 and TRBJ2-7; D may be TRBD1 (5 bases). CDR1 and CDR2 (germline): SGHVS, FQNEAQ. V lost 1 base and J lost 2, with 15 bases in between. CDR3 size: 16 residues. CDR3 sequence: CASSLGTGRAAYEQYF. CDR3 nucleotides: TGTGCCAGCAGCTTAGGGACCGGCAGGGCCGCCTACGAGCAGTACTTC.

In its sample, this clone was seen a few times. The rearrangement joins TRBV27 to TRBJ1-2; 8 positions match TRBD1. The CDR3 totals 15 residues. Germline values: CDR1 MNHEY, CDR2 SMNVEV (reference sequence). V shed 0 bases, J shed 7 bases, and the junction held 7 bases outside the gene matches. CDR3 protein: CASSLSVAGGRGYTF. DNA of the CDR3: TGTGCCAGCAGTTTATCGGTGGCAGGGGGCCGTGGCTACACCTTC.

The chain has TRBV29-1 and TRBJ2-7, with TRBD2 as a possible D gene (5 bases). This CDR3 has 12 residues. Trimming took off 5 bases at V and 10 bases at J, with 18 bases between the two ends. Germline V lookup: CDR1 SQVTM, CDR2 ANQGSEA. CDR3 protein: CSVSPGGLDQYF. CDR3 nucleotide sequence: TGCAGCGTTTCCCCGGGCGGGTTAGATCAGTACTTC.

The genes are TRBV23-1 and TRBJ2-7; TRBD1 aligns across 8 bases. TRBV23-1 is an ORF, and what it does is uncertain. V lost 4 bases, J lost 5 bases, and 16 bases stayed unmatched. The CDR3 consists of 17 residues. Here the CDR3 reads CASSPNRTTGEVHEQYF. The CDR3 coding sequence is TGCGCCAGCAGTCCGAACCGGACGACAGGGGAAGTCCACGAGCAGTACTTC.

The chain is built from TRBV4-1 and TRBJ2-1, with 9 bases matching TRBD2. The germline CDR1 and CDR2 sequences are MGHRA and YSYEKL. The length of the CDR3 is 16 residues. V shed 4 bases and J 9 bases; nucleotides not matched to a gene: 13. CDR3 bases: TGCGCCAGCAGCCCCCTAGGACTAGCGTTGGTTGGTGAGCAGTTCTTC. This sequence encodes CASSPLGLALVGEQFF.

The rearrangement joins TRBV29-1 to TRBJ1-1, with no clear D. The CDR3 length is 13 residues. V gave up 6 bases and J gave up 0 bases, with 11 bases separating them. Per germline, CDR1 SQVTM and CDR2 ANQGSEA. The CDR3 spells CSVDPQMNTEAFF. In nucleotides, the CDR3 is TGCAGCGTGGACCCCCAAATGAACACTGAAGCTTTCTTT.

The table lists this clone with a count of one. The chain has TRBV5-1 and TRBJ1-1, with D unresolved. CDR3 length: 13 residues. Germline CDR1 and CDR2: SGHRS and YFSETQ. V gave up 4 bases and J gave up 8 bases, with 15 bases separating them. CDR3 sequence: CASSHLSGIEAFF. The CDR3 coding sequence is TGCGCCAGCAGCCACTTATCGGGGATCGAAGCTTTCTTT.